Following are 5 T cell receptor beta chains from one sample sequenced in a study of shared clonotypes between healthy human individuals. Terminally differentiated effector memory CD45RA+ cells were left out of the naive CD8 fraction, which was CD45RO-negative and positively selected for CCR7. The assay was immunoSEQ multiplex PCR, and TCRdb's table has in-frame clones only and misses some. There are over 2,000,000 clones in the sample; 93% occur only once, and less than 2% lies in the top ten. Source material: naive CD8+ T cells from PBMCs. All receptors come from a man younger than 35 in good health. Some clones in this sample may be carry-over from other donors' samples.

This chain links TRBV5-4 with TRBJ2-1, with D perhaps assigned TRBD1 or TRBD2 (5 bases each). Germline V CDR1 and CDR2: SGHNT, YYREEE (reference sequence). The CDR3 is made up of 15 amino acids. V lost 2 bases and J 2 bases, leaving 11 bases between the germline ends. The CDR3: CASSFEPGPYNEQFF. The CDR3 DNA is TGTGCCAGCAGCTTCGAACCGGGGCCCTACAATGAGCAGTTCTTC.

This sequence joins TRBV12-5 and TRBJ1-1, with unresolved D. Germline CDR1 is LGHNT and CDR2 is FRNRAP. CDR3 length equals 11 residues. Trimming took 8 bases from V and 4 from J, leaving 8 bases between them. The CDR3 bases are TGTGCTAGTCACGAAGGCACTGAAGCTTTCTTT. Its translation: CASHEGTEAFF. Filled out from reference TRBV12-5 and TRBJ1-1, the complete variable domain reads DARVTQTPRHKVTEMGQEVTMRCQPILGHNTVFWYRQTMMQGLELLAYFRNRAPLDDSGMPKDRFSAEMPDATLATLKIQPSEPRDSAVYFCASHEGTEAFFGQGTRLTVV.

The rearrangement links TRBV5-4 to TRBJ1-2; tentatively, D is TRBD1 (5 bases). Per the germline V gene, CDR1 is SGHNT and CDR2 is YYREEE (reference sequence). Trimming took off 4 bases at V and 2 bases at J, with 15 bases between the two ends. The CDR3 has 15 amino acids. Here the CDR3 reads CASSHEEGPNYGYTF. The CDR3 DNA follows: TGTGCCAGCAGCCACGAGGAGGGACCGAACTATGGCTACACCTTC.

The chain carries TRBV5-6 and TRBJ2-5; 8 bases are a match to TRBD2. Looked up from germline, CDR1 is SGHDT and CDR2 is YYEEEE. The CDR3 consists of 16 residues. J lost 5 bases, V lost 0 bases, and 9 bases had no gene match. The CDR3 region has the DNA TGTGCCAGCAGCTTGGGGCCGGGAGGGCCGCTGGAGACCCAGTACTTC. Its protein is CASSLGPGGPLETQYF.

The rearrangement uses TRBV9 and TRBJ2-3; TRBD2 is a possible D gene (7 bases). Germline CDR1 reads SGDLS; CDR2 reads YYNGEE. Trimming took 4 bases from V and 6 from J, leaving 18 bases between them. The CDR3 runs 15 residues. For the CDR3, the DNA is TGTGCCAGCAGCCCCCGGGGGGCTCCGGTTGATACGCAGTATTTT. Protein sequence: CASSPRGAPVDTQYF.